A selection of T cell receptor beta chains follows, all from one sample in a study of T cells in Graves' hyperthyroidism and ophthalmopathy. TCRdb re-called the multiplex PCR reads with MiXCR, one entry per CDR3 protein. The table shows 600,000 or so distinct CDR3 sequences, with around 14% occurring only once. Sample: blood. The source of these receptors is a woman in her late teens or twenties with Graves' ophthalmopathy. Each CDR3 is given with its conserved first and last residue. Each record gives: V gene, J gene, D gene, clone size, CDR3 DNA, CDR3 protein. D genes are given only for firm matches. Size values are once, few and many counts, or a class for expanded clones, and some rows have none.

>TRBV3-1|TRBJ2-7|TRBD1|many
TGTGCCAGCAGCCAAGCCAGGACAGGGGGCTTCCACGAGCAGTACTTC
CASSQARTGGFHEQYF
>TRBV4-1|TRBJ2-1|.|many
TGCGCCAGCAGCCAACTATCTGACAGCGACTCCTACAATGAGCAGTTCTTC
CASSQLSDSDSYNEQFF
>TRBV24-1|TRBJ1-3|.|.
TGTGCCACCAGTGACGGTCCAGCTGGAAACACCATATATTTT
CATSDGPAGNTIYF
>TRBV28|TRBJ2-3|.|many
TGTGCCAGCAGTTCCCGCAGGGAGGGGGGCACAGATACGCAGTATTTT
CASSSRREGGTDTQYF
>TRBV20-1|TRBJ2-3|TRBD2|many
TGCAGTGCTAGAGATGGGACTAGCGGGAGCGCAGATACGCAGTATTTT
CSARDGTSGSADTQYF
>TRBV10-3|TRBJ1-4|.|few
TGTGCCATCAGCGGTGGGGATCGGAATGAAAAACTGTTTTTT
CAISGGDRNEKLFF
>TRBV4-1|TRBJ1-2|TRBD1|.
TGCGCCAGCAGCCAAGTCTTCAGGGGGCGGGACTATGGCTACACCTTC
CASSQVFRGRDYGYTF
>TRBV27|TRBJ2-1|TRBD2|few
TGTGCCAGCAATACCCCGGGACTAGGCTACAATGAGCAGTTCTTC
CASNTPGLGYNEQFF
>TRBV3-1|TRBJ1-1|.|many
TGTGCCAGCAGCCAAGAAGGATCGAACACTGAAGCTTTCTTT
CASSQEGSNTEAFF
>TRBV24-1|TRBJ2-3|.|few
TGTGCCACCAGTTCCGCGGGGGCGCGTACGCAGTATTTT
CATSSAGARTQYF
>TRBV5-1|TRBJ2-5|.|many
TGTGCCAGCAGTTTAGCCCAAGAGACCCAGTACTTC
CASSLAQETQYF
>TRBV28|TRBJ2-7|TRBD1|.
TGTGCCAGCAGACCCGCAGACTACACCGGGACAGGCCGCTTTGAGCGGTACTTC
CASRPADYTGTGRFERYF
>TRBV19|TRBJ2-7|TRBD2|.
TGTGCCAGTAGTATAGGGGCTAGCGGGCACTACGAGCAGTACTTC
CASSIGASGHYEQYF
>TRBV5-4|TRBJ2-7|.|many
TGTGCCAGCAGCCCACATCCGGGAAACACCTACGAGCAGTACTTC
CASSPHPGNTYEQYF
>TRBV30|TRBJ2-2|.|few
TGTGCCTGGAGATCGAGACGGGGGAACACCGGGGAGCTGTTTTTT
CAWRSRRGNTGELFF
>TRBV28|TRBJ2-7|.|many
TGTGCCAGCAGTTTTCCCATGACTCTGAGGGGAGAGCAGTACTTC
CASSFPMTLRGEQYF
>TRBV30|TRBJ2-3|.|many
TGTGCCTGGAGAGGGGGGATCACAGATACGCAGTATTTT
CAWRGGITDTQYF
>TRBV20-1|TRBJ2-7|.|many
TGCAGTTCCGCCCCAAGCGCAGGAGGTTCCTACGAGCAGTACTTC
CSSAPSAGGSYEQYF
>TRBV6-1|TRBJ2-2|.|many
TGTGCCAGCAGTACGCAACCCTGGGTACGAACCGGGGAGCTGTTTTTT
CASSTQPWVRTGELFF
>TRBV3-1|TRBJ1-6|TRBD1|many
TGTGCCAGCAGGGGCGGACAGGGAAGTGCGGGCAAGGGTTCACCCCTCCACTTT
CASRGGQGSAGKGSPLHF
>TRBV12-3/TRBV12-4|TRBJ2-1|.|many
TGTGCCAGCAGTGTGTCCCGGGGTCAGCAGTTCTTC
CASSVSRGQQFF
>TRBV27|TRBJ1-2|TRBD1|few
TGTGCCAGCAGTTTATCGGGGGACAGGGCAGTCTGGTATGGCTACACCTTC
CASSLSGDRAVWYGYTF
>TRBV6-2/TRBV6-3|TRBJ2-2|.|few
TGTGCCAGCAGTTACTCCTTGGCAGGCTACGGAACCGGGGAGCTGTTTTTT
CASSYSLAGYGTGELFF
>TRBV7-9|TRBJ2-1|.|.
TGTGCCAGCAGGCCTACTAAGGGGATCTACAATGAGCAGTTCTTC
CASRPTKGIYNEQFF
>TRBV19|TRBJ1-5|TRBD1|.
TGTGCCAGTAGTATCCGGGACAGATACAATCAGCCCCAGCATTTT
CASSIRDRYNQPQHF
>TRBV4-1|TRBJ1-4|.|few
TGCGCCAGCAGCCAAGATAGGTCCCGGCTTAATGAAAAACTGTTTTTT
CASSQDRSRLNEKLFF
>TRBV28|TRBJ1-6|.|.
TGTGCCAGCAGTCCAATTGGGGGCGGGACCCACTTT
CASSPIGGGTHF
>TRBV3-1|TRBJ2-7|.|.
TGTGCCAGCAGCCTACCGACAGGGAGGGAGCAGTACTTC
CASSLPTGREQYF
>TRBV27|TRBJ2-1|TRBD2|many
TGTGCCAGCAGTCGGACTAGCGGGTCCTACAATGAGCAGTTCTTC
CASSRTSGSYNEQFF
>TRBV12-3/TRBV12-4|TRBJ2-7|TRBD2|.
TGTGCCAGCAGCCAATTGCTAGCGGGAGGTGTCGACGAGCAGTACTTC
CASSQLLAGGVDEQYF
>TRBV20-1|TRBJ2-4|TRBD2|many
TGCAGTGCTAGAGCTCTTCGGTCGGGAGGGGTTAAAAACATTCAGTACTTC
CSARALRSGGVKNIQYF
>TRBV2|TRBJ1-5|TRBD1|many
TGTGCCAGCTCCCTAACCGACAGGGGGCGCGATCAGCCCCAGCATTTT
CASSLTDRGRDQPQHF
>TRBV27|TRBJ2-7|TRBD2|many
TGTGCCAGCAGGACTAGCGCCCATCGGGAGCAGTACTTC
CASRTSAHREQYF
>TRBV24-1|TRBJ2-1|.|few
TGTGCCACCAGTGATCCGCCTATGTATGAGCAGTTCTTC
CATSDPPMYEQFF
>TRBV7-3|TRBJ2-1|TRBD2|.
TGTGCCAGCAGCGGGCGGGGGACTAGCGGGAGGTATGAGCAGTTCTTC
CASSGRGTSGRYEQFF
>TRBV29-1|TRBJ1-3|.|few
TGCAGCGTTGACAACGGTGAAAGAAACACCATATATTTT
CSVDNGERNTIYF
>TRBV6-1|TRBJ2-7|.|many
TGTGCCGGGTCATTTGCGGTTAGCTCCTACGAGCAGTACTTC
CAGSFAVSSYEQYF
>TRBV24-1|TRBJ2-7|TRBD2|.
TGTGCCACCAGTGACCGGACTAGCGGGGAACGCGAGCAGTACTTC
CATSDRTSGEREQYF
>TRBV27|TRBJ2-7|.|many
TGTGCCAGCAGTTTGGGGGCGCGGGGCGAGCAGTACTTC
CASSLGARGEQYF
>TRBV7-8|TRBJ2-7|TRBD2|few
TGTGCCAGCAGCTTAGCCGGGACTAGCGGGAGTGAGCAGTACTTC
CASSLAGTSGSEQYF
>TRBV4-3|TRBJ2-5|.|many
TGCGCCAGCAGCCAAACTGGCCAGACTAGTGTGGCCCAGTACTTC
CASSQTGQTSVAQYF
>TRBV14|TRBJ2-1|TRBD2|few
TGTGCCAGCAGCCAAGAGGGGATTAGCGGGAGGGTCGCCTACAATGAGCAGTTCTTC
CASSQEGISGRVAYNEQFF
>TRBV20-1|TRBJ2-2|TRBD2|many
TGCAGTGCCCCGGGACTACAAAGTACCGGGGAGCTGTTTTTT
CSAPGLQSTGELFF
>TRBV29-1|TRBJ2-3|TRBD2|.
TGCAGCGTCCGACTAGCGACAGATACGCAGTATTTT
CSVRLATDTQYF
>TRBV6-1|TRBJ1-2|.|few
TGTGCCAGCATTGATACAGGGGGCTACACCTTC
CASIDTGGYTF
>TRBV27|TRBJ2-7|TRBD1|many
TGTGCCAGCAGGGCTCCCGGGACAGACAGTCAGTACTTC
CASRAPGTDSQYF
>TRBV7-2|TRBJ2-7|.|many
TGTGCCAGCAGCTCAACGGGGGGCGAGTACGAGCAGTACTTC
CASSSTGGEYEQYF
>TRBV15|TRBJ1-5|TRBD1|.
TGTGCCACCAGCCGCAGCCGGGACAGTGAATTCAATCAGCCCCAGCATTTT
CATSRSRDSEFNQPQHF
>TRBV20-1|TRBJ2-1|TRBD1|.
TGCAGTGCCAACCCGACGGGGGGACAGGGCTTGAATGAGCAGTTCTTC
CSANPTGGQGLNEQFF
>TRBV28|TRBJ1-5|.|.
TGTGCCAGCAGCGAGGACAGTCGGGGTCAGCCCCAGCATTTT
CASSEDSRGQPQHF
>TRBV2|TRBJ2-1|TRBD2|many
TGTGCCAGCAGTGGAGCGGGAGCCGACAATGAGCAGTTCTTC
CASSGAGADNEQFF
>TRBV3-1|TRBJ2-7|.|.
TGTGCCAGCAGCCATAGGTTGGGGGACTCCTACGAGCAGTACTTC
CASSHRLGDSYEQYF
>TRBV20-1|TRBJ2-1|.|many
TGCAGTGCTAGGCCCACATGGAGCTCCTACAATGAGCAGTTCTTC
CSARPTWSSYNEQFF
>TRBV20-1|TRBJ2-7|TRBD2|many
TGCAGTGCAACTTCGACTAGCGTATCCTACGAGCAGTACTTC
CSATSTSVSYEQYF